The 5 T cell receptor beta chains below all came from one sample that was sequenced in a study of cytomegalovirus exposure and HLA in healthy donors. Here immunoSEQ multiplex PCR was the method, and the copy in TCRdb shows in-frame clones only, minus some. This repertoire shows some 78,000 clones, almost 97% found once; its top ten account for approximately 1.5%. Source material: PBMCs. The receptors here all came from a young man in good health and CMV-seropositive.

The chain joins TRBV5-6 to TRBJ1-4; D remains ambiguous. V was cut by 2 bases and J by 10 bases, with 18 bases left in between. The CDR3 is 15 amino acids. Per the germline V gene, CDR1 is SGHDT and CDR2 is YYEEEE. This CDR3 reads CASSFGFEVFRKLFF. As DNA, the CDR3 is TGTGCCAGCAGCTTTGGGTTCGAGGTGTTTCGAAAACTGTTTTTT.

The chain carries TRBV19 and TRBJ1-1; D is unresolved. CDR1 is LNHDA, CDR2 SQIVND, per germline (reference sequence). The CDR3 length is 13 residues. V lost 6 bases and J 1 base, leaving 9 bases between the germline ends. CDR3 bases: TGTGCCAGTAGGTCTCGGGGGAACACTGAAGCTTTCTTT. This codes for CASRSRGNTEAFF.

This chain joins TRBV6-5 and TRBJ1-4, with D perhaps TRBD1 (5 bases). The germline V and J ends were trimmed by 5 bases and 8 bases, with 15 bases remaining between them. From germline, CDR1 is MNHEY and CDR2 SVGAGI. This CDR3 is 14 amino acids long. This CDR3 is CASSERDSGEKLFF. CDR3 nucleotides: TGTGCCAGCAGTGAGAGAGACAGCGGGGAAAAACTGTTTTTT.

This chain joins TRBV6-5 and TRBJ2-5, with D unclear. Germline values: CDR1 MNHEY, CDR2 SVGAGI. V was trimmed by 7 bases and J by 0 bases, leaving 6 bases between them. The CDR3 loop spans 12 amino acids. This chain's CDR3 is CASTPDQETQYF. The CDR3 DNA sequence: TGTGCCAGCACCCCGGACCAAGAGACCCAGTACTTC.

The J gene is TRBJ1-4, the V gene TRBV5-1; weak D call: TRBD1 (5 bases). Trimming cost V 2 bases and J 4 bases, with 21 bases left between them. Per germline, CDR1 SGHRS and CDR2 YFSETQ. CDR3 length equals 18 residues. CDR3 region: CASSFNFRGSKGNEKLFF. As DNA, the CDR3 is TGCGCCAGCAGCTTTAATTTTAGGGGCTCGAAAGGTAATGAAAAACTGTTTTTT.